The 21 T cell receptor beta chains in this list originate from one sample, sequenced in a study of CD8+ T cells in alopecia areata. Following extraction, RNA underwent reverse transcription to cDNA, which served as the sequencing template. The assay was immunoSEQ multiplex PCR, and TCRdb's table has in-frame clones only and misses some. The sample lists around 100,000 clones, 65% to 90% seen once, with approximately 12% in the top ten. Treatment defined: oral pan-JAK inhibitor, 5-10 mg twice daily. The input for sequencing was CD8+ T cells sorted from blood, taken between weeks 30 and 35, from a patient treated with tofacitinib. These receptors all stem from a human donor with alopecia areata.

The chain links TRBV11-2 to TRBJ1-1; a weak D match, TRBD1 (5 bases). There are 12 residues in the CDR3. Germline-derived CDR1 and CDR2 are SGHAT and FQNNGV. V lost 6 bases and J 3 bases, leaving 8 bases between the germline ends. The CDR3, as DNA: TGTGCCAGCAGTCAGGGAGACACTGAAGCTTTCTTT. Its translation: CASSQGDTEAFF.

On this clone itself: The identical CDR3 is also encoded by other nucleotide sequences in the sample. This chain uses TRBV29-1 with TRBJ2-7, with D possibly TRBD1 on 5 matching bases. Trimming stripped 3 bases from V and 2 bases from J, with 17 bases between. The germline CDR1 and CDR2 sequences are SQVTM and ANQGSEA. The CDR3 length is 15 residues. The CDR3, as DNA: TGCAGCGTTGACAGGCCGCAGGGTTCAACCTACGAGCAGTACTTC. Its protein product is CSVDRPQGSTYEQYF.

V gene TRBV7-9 combines with J gene TRBJ2-7; unclear D gene. The ends were cut back, 5 bases at V and 2 bases at J, with 4 bases in the middle. Germline assignment: CDR1 SEHNR and CDR2 FQNEAQ (reference sequence). The CDR3 contains 11 residues. The CDR3 DNA reads as TGTGCCAGCAGCGCCACCTACGAGCAGTACTTC. Protein sequence: CASSATYEQYF.

This clone was detected once. The rearrangement joins TRBV6-1 to TRBJ2-7; no clear D gene. Germline V gene sequence: CDR1 MNHNS, CDR2 SASEGT. The CDR3 runs to 14 residues. The V gene lost 3 bases and the J gene lost 3 bases, with 12 bases spanning the gap. DNA of the CDR3: TGTGCCAGCAGTGAGACCCTCTTCAGCTACGAGCAGTACTTC. This codes for CASSETLFSYEQYF.

V gene TRBV18 combines with J gene TRBJ2-5; 11 nucleotides agree with TRBD1. The CDR3 sequence is 15 residues long. Germline-derived CDR1 and CDR2 are KGHSH and LQKENI. V trimming: 6 bases; J trimming: 5 bases; junction bases outside the gene matches: 8. CDR3 in DNA: TGTGCCAGCTCCCCCGGACAGGGGGCATGGGAGACCCAGTACTTC. Its translation: CASSPGQGAWETQYF.

V is TRBV5-1 and J is TRBJ2-7; TRBD2 agrees at 11 bases. The J segment lost 2 bases and the V segment lost 4 bases, leaving 8 bases of the junction unmatched. The germline V gene has CDR1 SGHRS and CDR2 YFSETQ. The CDR3 has 16 residues. The CDR3 spells CASSGTGTSGTYEQYF. The CDR3 coding sequence is TGCGCCAGCAGCGGTACCGGGACTAGCGGTACCTACGAGCAGTACTTC. The entire variable domain, with the rest obtained from reference TRBV5-1 and TRBJ2-7, is as follows: KAGVTQTPRYLIKTRGQQVTLSCSPISGHRSVSWYQQTPGQGLQFLFEYFSETQRNKGNFPGRFSGRQFSNSRSEMNVSTLELGDSALYLCASSGTGTSGTYEQYFGPGTRLTVT.

The chain joins TRBV27 to TRBJ2-7; D may be TRBD1 or TRBD2 (6 bases each). CDR1 and CDR2 from the germline V gene are MNHEY and SMNVEV (reference sequence). V lost 7 bases to trimming and J lost 0 bases, with 22 bases between them. The length of the CDR3 is 17 residues. The CDR3 sequence is CASTLEGGGWGSYEQYF. In nucleotides, the CDR3 is TGTGCCAGCACCCTAGAGGGGGGCGGTTGGGGCTCCTACGAGCAGTACTTC.

This chain joins TRBV4-1 and TRBJ2-1; D is uncertain. The germline V gene has CDR1 MGHRA and CDR2 YSYEKL. This CDR3 comprises 13 residues. Trimming removed 1 base from V and 5 bases from J, with 6 bases in between. The CDR3 loop reads CASSQGKNNEQFF. The CDR3 DNA is TGCGCCAGCAGCCAAGGCAAGAACAATGAGCAGTTCTTC.

The J gene is TRBJ2-1, the V gene TRBV19; TRBD2 is a possible D gene (5 bases). Trimming pared 1 base from V and 4 bases from J, leaving 11 bases between. CDR1 is LNHDA, CDR2 SQIVND, per germline (reference sequence). CDR3 length equals 15 residues. CDR3 region: CASSIADGEYNEQFF. For the CDR3, the DNA is TGTGCCAGTAGTATAGCGGACGGGGAGTACAATGAGCAGTTCTTC.

The V and J genes are TRBV11-2 and TRBJ2-3, with D possibly matching TRBD2 (6 bases). Germline CDR1 and CDR2: SGHAT and FQNNGV. The V end lost 3 bases, the J end lost 1 base, and 14 bases lay between the germline ends. This CDR3 has 16 amino acids. In DNA, the CDR3 is TGTGCCAGCAGCTTCGATGCACTAGCCGGCACAGATACGCAGTATTTT. Translation: CASSFDALAGTDTQYF.

The J gene is TRBJ2-1, the V gene TRBV7-2; TRBD1 aligns across 8 bases. CDR1 is SGHTA, CDR2 FQGNSA, per germline. The CDR3 has 14 amino acids. Unmatched junction bases numbered 5, after V lost 2 bases and J lost 8 bases. The CDR3 region is CASSLLIQGDEQFF. The CDR3, as DNA: TGTGCCAGCAGCTTACTGATACAGGGGGATGAGCAGTTCTTC.

This clone was picked up one time. V gene TRBV9 combines with J gene TRBJ2-2; maybe TRBD2 (5 bases). V shed 0 bases and J shed 5 bases, with 8 bases lying between them. The germline CDR1 and CDR2 sequences are SGDLS and YYNGEE. The CDR3 loop spans 14 amino acids. The CDR3 protein is CASSVAWETGELFF. CDR3 sequence (DNA): TGTGCCAGCAGCGTAGCTTGGGAGACCGGGGAGCTGTTTTTT.

This chain uses TRBV27 with TRBJ1-1; 7 bases fit TRBD1. Germline V gene data show CDR1 as MNHEY and CDR2 as SMNVEV (reference sequence). Trimming at V came to 3 bases and at J to 1 base, leaving 5 bases not matched to a gene. This CDR3 has 15 amino acids. The CDR3 is CASSFLGQRNTEAFF. The CDR3 nucleotides read TGTGCCAGCAGTTTCTTGGGACAGAGGAACACTGAAGCTTTCTTT.

The chain links TRBV5-6 to TRBJ1-2; 7 bases line up with TRBD1. This CDR3 region has 13 residues. V lost 4 bases, J lost 2 bases, and 2 bases stayed unmatched. Germline CDR1 reads SGHDT; CDR2 reads YYEEEE. CDR3 amino acids: CASSATGNYGYTF. The CDR3 bases are TGTGCCAGCAGCGCGACAGGGAACTATGGCTACACCTTC. The full variable domain, in which reference TRBV5-6 and TRBJ1-2 provide the parts outside the CDR3, is DAGVTQSPTHLIKTRGQQVTLRCSPKSGHDTVSWYQQALGQGPQFIFQYYEEEERQRGNFPDRFSGHQFPNYSSELNVNALLLGDSALYLCASSATGNYGYTFGSGTRLTVV.

The chain uses TRBV5-1 and TRBJ2-7; 9 bases match TRBD1. The V gene end was trimmed by 5 bases and the J gene end by 3 bases; junction bases not matched to a gene: 12. This CDR3 has 16 residues. In germline, CDR1 is SGHRS, CDR2 YFSETQ. CDR3 nucleotides: TGCGCCAGCAGTCGTCCTCGGGACAGGGTAAGCTACGAGCAGTACTTC. This codes for CASSRPRDRVSYEQYF.

This rearrangement joins TRBV5-1 to TRBJ2-3, with 11 bases matching TRBD2. Germline values: CDR1 SGHRS, CDR2 YFSETQ. This CDR3 is 15 amino acids long. Germline trimming cut 1 base from V and 3 bases from J; bases unmatched to any gene: 1. This chain's CDR3 is CASSLTSGSTDTQYF. CDR3 nucleotides: TGCGCCAGCAGCTTGACTAGCGGGAGTACAGATACGCAGTATTTT. Full variable domain (remainder filled in from reference TRBV5-1 and TRBJ2-3): KAGVTQTPRYLIKTRGQQVTLSCSPISGHRSVSWYQQTPGQGLQFLFEYFSETQRNKGNFPGRFSGRQFSNSRSEMNVSTLELGDSALYLCASSLTSGSTDTQYFGPGTRLTVL.

The chain links TRBV9 to TRBJ2-3; D is uncertain. CDR3 length: 12 residues. The V gene lost 1 base and the J gene lost 4 bases, with 4 bases spanning the gap. CDR1 and CDR2 from the germline V gene are SGDLS and YYNGEE. Written as DNA, the CDR3 is TGTGCCAGCAGCGTATCATCAGATACGCAGTATTTT. This codes for CASSVSSDTQYF.

The chain combines TRBV6-5 with TRBJ2-2; 8 positions agree with TRBD1. J gave up 1 base and V 4 bases, and 5 bases lay outside the gene matches. CDR1 and CDR2 from the germline V gene are MNHEY and SVGAGI. There are 16 residues in the CDR3. CDR3 nucleotide sequence: TGTGCCAGCAGTTCGCAGACAGGGGTGAACACCGGGGAGCTGTTTTTT. It translates to CASSSQTGVNTGELFF.

The gene calls are TRBV27 and TRBJ2-2; no firm D call. The germline V gene encodes CDR1 MNHEY and CDR2 SMNVEV (reference sequence). CDR3 length equals 11 residues. Trimming took 8 bases from V and 7 from J, leaving 8 bases between them. In nucleotides, the CDR3 is TGTGCCAGCCGGTATGGCGGGGAGCTGTTTTTT. This gives the protein CASRYGGELFF.

The chain has TRBV7-8 and TRBJ2-7, with no clear D. The CDR3 totals 12 residues. Per the germline V gene, CDR1 is SGHVS and CDR2 is FQNEAQ. V lost 4 bases and J 4 bases, leaving 8 bases between the germline ends. This chain's CDR3 is CASSSAGYEQYF. CDR3 DNA sequence: TGTGCCAGCAGCTCTGCCGGTTACGAGCAGTACTTC.

The chain employs TRBV13 and TRBJ2-3; 9 bases are shared with TRBD1. Trimming took 5 bases from V and 4 from J; bases not matched to a gene: 7. Germline loops: CDR1 PRHDT, CDR2 FYEKMQ (reference sequence). The CDR3 consists of 15 residues. The chain's CDR3 is CASSPGQGIADTQYF. The CDR3 DNA is TGTGCCAGCAGCCCGGGACAGGGTATCGCAGATACGCAGTATTTT.